A single sample gave rise to the 18 T cell receptor beta chains below, sequenced in a study of CD8+ T cells in alopecia areata. After isolation, RNA underwent reverse transcription to generate cDNA as the sequencing template. Assay used: immunoSEQ multiplex PCR; TCRdb lists only in-frame clones, some missing. The sample yields 70,000 or so clones, approximately 61% seen once. Sequencing used CD8+ T cells sorted from blood, obtained at week 0. These receptors were taken from a human donor with alopecia areata.

This clone was seen only a few times. This sequence joins TRBV23-1 and TRBJ2-7; no clear D. TRBV23-1 is placed among ORFs of uncertain function. The CDR3 consists of 12 residues. Trimming removed 3 bases from V and 1 base from J, with 4 bases in between. The CDR3 sequence: CASSQFSYEQYF. In DNA form, the CDR3 reads TGCGCCAGCAGTCAGTTTTCCTACGAGCAGTACTTC.

The gene calls are TRBV2 and TRBJ2-7; D is unclear. Germline V gives CDR1 SNHLY, CDR2 FYNNEI. Trimming took 1 base from V and 2 from J, leaving 6 bases between them. The CDR3 has 13 residues. The CDR3 reads CASSEVQAYEQYF. In nucleotides, the CDR3 is TGTGCCAGCAGTGAAGTCCAGGCCTACGAGCAGTACTTC.

The J gene is TRBJ2-5, the V gene TRBV23-1; 8 bases match TRBD1. TRBV23-1 belongs to the ORF category, with a function that is uncertain. The ends lost 0 bases at V and 5 bases at J; junction bases unmatched: 8. The CDR3 length is 16 residues. The CDR3 DNA reads TGCGCCAGCAGTCAATCCCGGCCAGGGGGCGTTGAGACCCAGTACTTC. Residues: CASSQSRPGGVETQYF.

V usage is TRBV9 and J usage is TRBJ1-2; D not resolved. This CDR3 is built from 15 residues. Between the trimmed V and J ends, which lost 0 bases and 8 bases, there was a span of 17 bases. Germline CDR1 and CDR2: SGDLS and YYNGEE. The CDR3: CASSVVPAPGHGYTF. The DNA for the CDR3 is TGTGCCAGCAGCGTAGTCCCAGCCCCCGGGCACGGCTACACCTTC.

The chain employs TRBV2 and TRBJ1-4; D is possibly TRBD1 (5 bases). CDR1 and CDR2 (germline): SNHLY, FYNNEI. V was clipped by 1 base and J by 9 bases, with 18 bases between them. There are 16 residues in the CDR3. The CDR3 here is CASSEVVQGIGKKLFF. CDR3 coding DNA: TGTGCCAGCAGTGAAGTTGTCCAGGGAATTGGTAAAAAACTGTTTTTT.

The V call is TRBV27, the J call TRBJ2-5, with 14 bases aligning to TRBD2. Germline V CDR1 and CDR2: MNHEY, SMNVEV (reference sequence). V dropped 2 bases and J dropped 1; count of bases not matched to a gene: 6. The CDR3 consists of 18 residues. The CDR3 region is CASSLVSGLAGGQETQYF. CDR3 nucleotide sequence: TGTGCCAGCAGTTTAGTTTCCGGACTAGCGGGGGGCCAAGAGACCCAGTACTTC.

This clone appeared a few times. The V and J genes are TRBV6-4 and TRBJ1-5; 7 nucleotides align to TRBD1. This CDR3 spans 16 amino acids. Germline CDR1 and CDR2: MRHNA and SNTAGT. The J segment lost 2 bases and the V segment lost 3 bases, leaving 7 bases of the junction unmatched. CDR3 sequence (DNA): TGTGCCAGCAGTGAAGCAGCAGGGGGTGGCAATCAGCCCCAGCATTTT. Translating it yields CASSEAAGGGNQPQHF.

The CDR3 spells CASSLYRDSQETQYF. As DNA, the CDR3 is TGTGCCAGCAGTTTATACCGGGACAGCCAAGAGACCCAGTACTTC. This chain uses TRBV27 with TRBJ2-5, with 7 bases matching TRBD1. Germline V gives CDR1 MNHEY, CDR2 SMNVEV (reference sequence). Unmatched junction bases numbered 3, after V lost 1 base and J lost 1 base. This CDR3 comprises 15 residues.

This clone was counted only a few times. This sequence joins TRBV19 and TRBJ2-1; D is undetermined. CDR1 is LNHDA, CDR2 SQIVND, per germline (reference sequence). This CDR3 is built from 14 residues. Trimming pared 9 bases from V and 2 bases from J, leaving 14 bases between. DNA of the CDR3: TGTGCCAGCCGTATTAAGCATACCTACAATGAGCAGTTCTTC. This translates into CASRIKHTYNEQFF.

This clone occurred once. V gene TRBV29-1 combines with J gene TRBJ2-7; 7 nucleotides agree with TRBD2. The CDR3 is 14 amino acids. J lost 3 bases, V lost 4 bases, and 9 bases had no gene match. CDR1 is SQVTM and CDR2 is ANQGSEA in the germline V gene. Here the CDR3 reads CSVVRGGKYYEQYF. Here the CDR3 DNA reads TGCAGCGTTGTTCGCGGGGGAAAATACTACGAGCAGTACTTC.

In its sample, this clone was seen once. V is TRBV7-9 and J is TRBJ2-7; 14 bases are a match to TRBD2. From germline, CDR1 is SEHNR and CDR2 FQNEAQ (reference sequence). With V trimmed by 5 bases and J by 0 bases, 12 bases remained unmatched. The CDR3 sequence is 19 residues long. The CDR3 sequence: CASSPHTVGLAGVSYEQYF. The DNA for the CDR3 is TGTGCCAGCAGCCCTCACACGGTGGGACTAGCGGGGGTCTCCTACGAGCAGTACTTC. Looking up the rest from reference TRBV7-9 and TRBJ2-7 gives the full variable domain: DTGVSQNPRHKITKRGQNVTFRCDPISEHNRLYWYRQTLGQGPEFLTYFQNEAQLEKSRLLSDRFSAERPKGSFSTLEIQRTEQGDSAMYLCASSPHTVGLAGVSYEQYFGPGTRLTVT.

This sequence joins TRBV27 and TRBJ1-6; TRBD1 agrees at 8 bases. The junction had 10 bases not matched to a gene; V was cut back by 6 bases and J by 6 bases. The CDR3 length is 16 residues. Germline V lookup: CDR1 MNHEY, CDR2 SMNVEV (reference sequence). The CDR3 nucleotides are TGTGCCAGCAGCCTCTTTCCAGGACAGGGTAATTCACCCCTCCACTTT. Translation: CASSLFPGQGNSPLHF.

The chain recombines TRBV7-9 with TRBJ2-1; D not resolved. The germline gives CDR1 SEHNR, CDR2 FQNEAQ (reference sequence). V shed 3 bases and J shed 8 bases, with 5 bases lying between them. The CDR3 extends over 11 amino acids. The DNA of the CDR3 is TGTGCCAGCAGCTTCGGCTATGAGCAGTTCTTC. Translation: CASSFGYEQFF.

Points on this clone: The same CDR3 is also encoded by other DNA sequences in this sample. J is TRBJ2-2 and V is TRBV7-9; unclear D gene. Germline CDR1 reads SEHNR; CDR2 reads FQNEAQ (reference sequence). V was clipped by 5 bases and J by 2 bases, with 6 bases between them. The CDR3 runs 13 residues. The CDR3 sequence is CASSPTNTGELFF. In nucleotides, the CDR3 is TGTGCCAGCAGCCCCACCAACACCGGGGAGCTGTTTTTT.

This clone was recorded a few times. Compared with germline, one end of the junction differs, possibly owing to a read error. This rearrangement joins TRBV27 to TRBJ1-6; no clear D gene. The V gene's germline CDR1 is MNHEY and CDR2 SMNVEV (reference sequence). The CDR3 has 14 residues. The CDR3 DNA reads TGTGCCAGCAGTTACAGCAGCTATTATTCACCCCTCCACTTT. Protein: CASSYSSYYSPLHF.

CDR3 sequence: CASSEKAVEAFF. CDR3 DNA: TGTGCCAGCAGTGAAAAGGCGGTTGAAGCTTTCTTT. The J gene is TRBJ1-1, the V gene TRBV2, with D unresolved. Germline CDR1 SNHLY, CDR2 FYNNEI. V lost 2 bases, J lost 7 bases, and 8 bases lay in between. The CDR3 consists of 12 residues. Complete variable domain (other parts from reference TRBV2 and TRBJ1-1): EPEVTQTPSHQVTQMGQEVILRCVPISNHLYFYWYRQILGQKVEFLVSFYNNEISEKSEIFDDQFSVERPDGSNFTLKIRSTKLEDSAMYFCASSEKAVEAFFGQGTRLTVV.

The chain has TRBV6-5 and TRBJ1-5; no reliable D call. This CDR3 is built from 13 residues. V was cut by 6 bases and J by 5 bases, with 11 bases left in between. Germline CDR1 reads MNHEY; CDR2 reads SVGAGI. The CDR3 nucleotides read TGTGCCAGCAGCCAGATAGGCCATCAGCCCCAGCATTTT. Its translation is CASSQIGHQPQHF.

This chain links TRBV7-9 with TRBJ1-1; D is ambiguous. CDR1 and CDR2 (germline): SEHNR, FQNEAQ (reference sequence). The CDR3 is 13 residues long. V lost 6 bases and J 5 bases, leaving 13 bases between the germline ends. The CDR3 loop reads CASSIIVRTEAFF. The CDR3 coding sequence is TGTGCCAGCAGTATCATCGTGAGGACTGAAGCTTTCTTT.